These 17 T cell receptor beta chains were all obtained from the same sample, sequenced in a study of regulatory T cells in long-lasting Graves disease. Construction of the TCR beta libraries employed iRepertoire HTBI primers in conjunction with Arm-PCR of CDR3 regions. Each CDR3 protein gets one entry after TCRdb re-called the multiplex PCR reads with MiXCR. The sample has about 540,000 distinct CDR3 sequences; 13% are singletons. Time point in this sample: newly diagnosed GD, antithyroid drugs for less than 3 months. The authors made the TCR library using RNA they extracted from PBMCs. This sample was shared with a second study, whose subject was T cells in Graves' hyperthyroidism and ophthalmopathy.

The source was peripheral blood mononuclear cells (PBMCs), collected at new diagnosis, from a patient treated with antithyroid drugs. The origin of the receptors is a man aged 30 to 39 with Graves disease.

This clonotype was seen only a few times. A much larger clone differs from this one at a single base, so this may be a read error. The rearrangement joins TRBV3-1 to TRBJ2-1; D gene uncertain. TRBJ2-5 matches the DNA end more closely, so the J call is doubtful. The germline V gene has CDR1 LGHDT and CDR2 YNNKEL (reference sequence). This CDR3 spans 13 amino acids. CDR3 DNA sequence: TGTGCCAGCAGCCAGCGAACCGGAGAGGCCCAGTACTTC. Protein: CASSQRTGEAQYF.

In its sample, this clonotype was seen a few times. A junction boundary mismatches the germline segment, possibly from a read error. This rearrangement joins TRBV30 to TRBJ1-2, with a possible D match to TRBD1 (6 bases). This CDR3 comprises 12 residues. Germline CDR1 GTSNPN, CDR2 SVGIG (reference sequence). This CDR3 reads CAWKQGGYGYAF. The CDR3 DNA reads TGTGCCTGGAAACAGGGCGGCTATGGCTACGCCTTC.

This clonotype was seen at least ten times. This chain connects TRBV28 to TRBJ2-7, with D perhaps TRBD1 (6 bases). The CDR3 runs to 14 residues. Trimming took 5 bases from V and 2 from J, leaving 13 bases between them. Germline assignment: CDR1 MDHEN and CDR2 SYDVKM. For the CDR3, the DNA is TGTGCCAGCAGTCTGGACAGCCCTCCCTACGAGCAGTACTTC. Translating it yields CASSLDSPPYEQYF.

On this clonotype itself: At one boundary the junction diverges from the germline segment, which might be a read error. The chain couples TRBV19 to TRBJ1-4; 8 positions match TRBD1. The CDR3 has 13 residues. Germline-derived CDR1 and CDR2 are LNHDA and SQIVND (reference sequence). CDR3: CASKWTGNGKLFF. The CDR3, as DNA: TGTGCCAGTAAATGGACAGGGAATGGAAAACTGTTTTTT.

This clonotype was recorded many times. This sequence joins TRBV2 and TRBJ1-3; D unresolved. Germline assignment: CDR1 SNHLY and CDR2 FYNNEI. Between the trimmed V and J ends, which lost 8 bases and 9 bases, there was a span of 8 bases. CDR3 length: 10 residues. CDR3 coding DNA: TGTGCCAGCTTGTCGAGCACCATATATTTT. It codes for CASLSSTIYF. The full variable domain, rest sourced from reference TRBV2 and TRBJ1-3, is EPEVTQTPSHQVTQMGQEVILRCVPISNHLYFYWYRQILGQKVEFLVSFYNNEISEKSEIFDDQFSVERPDGSNFTLKIRSTKLEDSAMYFCASLSSTIYFGEGSWLTVV.

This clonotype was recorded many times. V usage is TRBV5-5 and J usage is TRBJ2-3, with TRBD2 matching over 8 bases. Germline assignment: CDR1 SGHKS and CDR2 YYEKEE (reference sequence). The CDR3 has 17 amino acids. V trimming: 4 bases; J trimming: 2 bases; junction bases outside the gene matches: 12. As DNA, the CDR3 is TGTGCCAGCAGCCAACCGGGACTAGAGACCTACACAGATACGCAGTATTTT. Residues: CASSQPGLETYTDTQYF.

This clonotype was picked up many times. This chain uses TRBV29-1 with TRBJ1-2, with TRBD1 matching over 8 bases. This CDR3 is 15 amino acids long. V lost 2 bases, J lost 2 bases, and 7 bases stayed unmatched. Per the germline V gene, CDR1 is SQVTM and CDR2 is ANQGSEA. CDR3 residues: CSVEYRDRRNYGYTF. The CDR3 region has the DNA TGCAGCGTTGAATACCGGGACAGGCGAAACTATGGCTACACCTTC. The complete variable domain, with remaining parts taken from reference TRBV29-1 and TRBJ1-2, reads SAVISQKPSRDICQRGTSLTIQCQVDSQVTMMFWYRQQPGQSLTLIATANQGSEATYESGFVIDKFPISRPNLTFSTLTVSNMSPEDSSIYLCSVEYRDRRNYGYTFGSGTRLTVV.

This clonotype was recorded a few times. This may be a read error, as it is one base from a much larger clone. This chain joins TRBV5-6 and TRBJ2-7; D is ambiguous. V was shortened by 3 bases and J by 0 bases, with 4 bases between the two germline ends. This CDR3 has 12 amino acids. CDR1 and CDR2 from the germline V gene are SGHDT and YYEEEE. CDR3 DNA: TGTGCCAGCAGCTCCCACTCCTACGAGCAGTACTTC. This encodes CASSSHSYEQYF. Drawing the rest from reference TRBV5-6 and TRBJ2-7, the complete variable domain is DAGVTQSPTHLIKTRGQQVTLRCSPKSGHDTVSWYQQALGQGPQFIFQYYEEEERQRGNFPDRFSGHQFPNYSSELNVNALLLGDSALYLCASSSHSYEQYFGPGTRLTVT.

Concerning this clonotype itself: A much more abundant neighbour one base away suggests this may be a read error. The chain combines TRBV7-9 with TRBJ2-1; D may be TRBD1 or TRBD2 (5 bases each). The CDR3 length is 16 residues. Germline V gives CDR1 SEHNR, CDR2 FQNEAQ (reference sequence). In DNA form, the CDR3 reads TGTGCCAGCAGCGGCACCGAGGGGCTTACCTACAGTGAGCAGTTCTTC. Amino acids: CASSGTEGLTYSEQFF. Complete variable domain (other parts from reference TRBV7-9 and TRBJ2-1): DTGVSQNPRHKITKRGQNVTFRCDPISEHNRLYWYRQTLGQGPEFLTYFQNEAQLEKSRLLSDRFSAERPKGSFSTLEIQRTEQGDSAMYLCASSGTEGLTYSEQFFGPGTRLTVL.

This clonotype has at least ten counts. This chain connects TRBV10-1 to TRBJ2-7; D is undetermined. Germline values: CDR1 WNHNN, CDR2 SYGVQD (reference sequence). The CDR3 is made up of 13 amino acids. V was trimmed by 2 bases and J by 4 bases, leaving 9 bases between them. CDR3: CASSERRQYEQYF. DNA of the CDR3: TGCGCCAGCAGTGAGAGACGTCAATACGAGCAGTACTTC.

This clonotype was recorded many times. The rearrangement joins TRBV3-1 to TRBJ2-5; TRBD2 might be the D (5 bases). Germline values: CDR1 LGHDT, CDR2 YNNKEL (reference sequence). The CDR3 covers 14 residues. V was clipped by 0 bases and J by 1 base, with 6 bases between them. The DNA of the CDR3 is TGTGCCAGCAGCCAAGAGGCGGGCCAAGAGACCCAGTACTTC. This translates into CASSQEAGQETQYF.

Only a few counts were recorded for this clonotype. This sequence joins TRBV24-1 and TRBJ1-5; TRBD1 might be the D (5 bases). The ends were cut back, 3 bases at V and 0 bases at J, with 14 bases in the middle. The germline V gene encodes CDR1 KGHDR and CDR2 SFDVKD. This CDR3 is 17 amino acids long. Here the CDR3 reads CATSDPSDSNSNQPQHF. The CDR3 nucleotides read TGTGCCACCAGTGATCCCTCTGACAGTAATAGCAATCAGCCCCAGCATTTT.

DNA of the CDR3: TGTGCCAGCAGCCCTAGGACAGGGGGGACAACGGAGACCCAGTACTTC. Translated: CASSPRTGGTTETQYF. V usage is TRBV13 and J usage is TRBJ2-5; 10 bases are a match to TRBD1. Germline V gives CDR1 PRHDT, CDR2 FYEKMQ (reference sequence). This CDR3 has 16 amino acids. The V gene end was trimmed by 5 bases and the J gene end by 5 bases; junction bases not matched to a gene: 11. Supplemented by reference TRBV13 and TRBJ2-5, the full variable domain reads AAGVIQSPRHLIKEKRETATLKCYPIPRHDTVYWYQQGPGQDPQFLISFYEKMQSDKGSIPDRFSAQQFSDYHSELNMSSLELGDSALYFCASSPRTGGTTETQYFGPGTRLLVL.

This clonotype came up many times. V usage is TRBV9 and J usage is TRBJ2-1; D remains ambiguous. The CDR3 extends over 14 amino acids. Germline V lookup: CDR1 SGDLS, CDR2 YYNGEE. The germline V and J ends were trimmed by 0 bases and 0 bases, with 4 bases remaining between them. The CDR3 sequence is CASSVGSSYNEQFF. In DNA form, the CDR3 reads TGTGCCAGCAGCGTAGGTAGCTCCTACAATGAGCAGTTCTTC.

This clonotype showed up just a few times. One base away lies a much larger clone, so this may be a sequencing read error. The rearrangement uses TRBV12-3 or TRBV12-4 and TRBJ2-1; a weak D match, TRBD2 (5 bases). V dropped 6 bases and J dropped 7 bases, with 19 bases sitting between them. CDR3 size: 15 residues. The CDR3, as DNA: TGTGCCAGCAGCCATACAGACGCCCGAGGGAATGAGCAGTTCTTC. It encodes CASSHTDARGNEQFF.

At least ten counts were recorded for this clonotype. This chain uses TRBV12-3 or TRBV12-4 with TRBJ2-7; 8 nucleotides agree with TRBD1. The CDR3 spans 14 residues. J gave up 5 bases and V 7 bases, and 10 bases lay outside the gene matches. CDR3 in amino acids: CASTLGQGAHEQYF. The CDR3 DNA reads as TGTGCCAGCACCTTAGGGCAGGGGGCTCACGAGCAGTACTTC.

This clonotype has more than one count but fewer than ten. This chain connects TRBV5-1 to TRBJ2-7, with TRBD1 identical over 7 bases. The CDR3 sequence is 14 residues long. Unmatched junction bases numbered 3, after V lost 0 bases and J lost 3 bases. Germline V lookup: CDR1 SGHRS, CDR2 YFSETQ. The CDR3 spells CASSLESGGYEQYF. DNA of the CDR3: TGCGCCAGCAGCTTGGAATCAGGGGGCTACGAGCAGTACTTC.